This is a list of T cell receptor beta chains from one sample in a study of shared clonotypes between healthy human individuals. TCRdb's copy holds only in-frame clones and misses some; the assay was immunoSEQ multiplex PCR. The data contain some 2,000,000 clones, approximately 96% of them singletons. Material for sequencing was naive CD4+ T cells sorted from blood. Receptors were obtained from a man in his late teens or twenties in good health. Each CDR3 is given with its conserved first and last residue. D genes are given only for firm matches. A row's size may be missing; if present it is once, few, many or a size class.

-,TRBV5-1,-,TRBJ2-7,TGCGCCAGCAGCTTTAGCGGAGCCTACGAGCAGTACTTC,CASSFSGAYEQYF
-,TRBV11-3,TRBD1,TRBJ1-1,TGTGCCAGTAGCGGAGGGGGCTCGATCACTGAAGCTTTCTTT,CASSGGGSITEAFF
-,TRBV30,-,TRBJ1-2,TGTGCCTGGAGCGAGAGGGGACGGTATGGCTACACCTTC,CAWSERGRYGYTF
-,TRBV5-1,TRBD2,TRBJ2-7,TGCGCCAGCAGCTTGTCCCTGACTAGCGGGAGACCCGAGCAGTACTTC,CASSLSLTSGRPEQYF
-,TRBV25-1,TRBD2,TRBJ2-5,TGTGCCAGCAAGAATAGCGGGGGGGCCGGGGAGACCCAGTACTTC,CASKNSGGAGETQYF
-,TRBV10-2,-,TRBJ1-3,TGCGCCAGCAGTCAAGTCCTCTCTGGAAACACCATATATTTT,CASSQVLSGNTIYF
-,TRBV6-6,TRBD2,TRBJ2-1,TGTGCCAGCAGTAGCCCGGGACTAGCGGGACTAAATGAGCAGTTCTTC,CASSSPGLAGLNEQFF
-,TRBV18,-,TRBJ1-1,TGTGCCAGCTCATCAGCAGGGAACACTGAAGCTTTCTTT,CASSSAGNTEAFF
-,TRBV10-3,-,TRBJ2-2,TGTGCCATCAGCAGCAATTTGGGAGGGAACACCGGGGAGCTGTTTTTT,CAISSNLGGNTGELFF
-,TRBV6-1,TRBD1,TRBJ2-7,TGTGCCAGCAGTCCCACCCAGGGGGCCTACGAGCAGTACTTC,CASSPTQGAYEQYF
once,TRBV7-9,TRBD1,TRBJ1-1,TGTGCCAGCAGCCCCAGACAGGGGGGGAACACTGAAGCTTTCTTT,CASSPRQGGNTEAFF
once,TRBV20-1,-,TRBJ1-2,TGCAGTGCTAGCCCCGACCCTGGCTACACCTTC,CSASPDPGYTF
-,TRBV25-1,-,TRBJ1-6,TGTGCCAGCAGTCCATCGTACGGTACCCCAAATAATTCACCCCTCCACTTT,CASSPSYGTPNNSPLHF
-,TRBV4-1,TRBD2,TRBJ2-1,TGCGCCAGCAGCCAATCTCCTAGCGGGGGGGCCTGGGATGAGCAGTTCTTC,CASSQSPSGGAWDEQFF
-,TRBV7-2,-,TRBJ2-7,TGTGCCAGCAGCTTCTCGGGGGAAATAGTCCCAACCTACGAGCAGTACTTC,CASSFSGEIVPTYEQYF
-,TRBV7-2,TRBD2,TRBJ2-1,TGTGCCAGCAGCTCGGGACTATACAATGAGCAGTTCTTC,CASSSGLYNEQFF
-,TRBV5-5,TRBD1,TRBJ2-7,TGTGCCAGCAGCCTGGGACAGGGGTTTTACTACGAGCAGTACTTC,CASSLGQGFYYEQYF
-,TRBV2,-,TRBJ1-4,TGTGCCAGCAGAGAACAGGGCGGAGGGGAAAAACTGTTTTTT,CASREQGGGEKLFF
-,TRBV5-1,-,TRBJ2-5,TGCGCCAGCAGAATTGACCTCCAAGAGACCCAGTACTTC,CASRIDLQETQYF
-,TRBV4-3,-,TRBJ1-2,TGCGCCAGCAGCCACCGTACCGGGACGGGAAACTATGGCTACACCTTC,CASSHRTGTGNYGYTF
-,TRBV7-9,-,TRBJ1-5,TGTGCCAGCAGCTTAGTTGGAAATCAGCCCCAGCATTTT,CASSLVGNQPQHF
-,TRBV19,TRBD1,TRBJ1-6,TGTGCCAGTAGTATCGCCGGGACAGTTAATTCACCCCTCCACTTT,CASSIAGTVNSPLHF
-,TRBV28,-,TRBJ2-6,TGTGCCAGCAGTTTAGGGGGCGGAGGGGCCAACGTCCTGACTTTC,CASSLGGGGANVLTF
-,TRBV5-4,TRBD1,TRBJ2-7,TGTGCCAGCAGCTTGGAGCCGGGACAGAACTCCTACGAGCAGTACTTC,CASSLEPGQNSYEQYF
-,TRBV6-1,-,TRBJ1-2,TGTGCCAGCAGTGAGATAGCGTCAGGCTATGGCTACACCTTC,CASSEIASGYGYTF
once,TRBV6-5,TRBD2,TRBJ2-4,TGTGCCAGCAGACAATCAGCGGGGGGTAGGAACATTCAGTACTTC,CASRQSAGGRNIQYF
-,TRBV2,-,TRBJ1-2,TGTGCCAGCAGTGAAGGCCAGGCCCTGGGCTATGGCTACACCTTC,CASSEGQALGYGYTF
once,TRBV28,TRBD1,TRBJ2-1,TGTGCCAGCAGTTCCCCGGGACAGGGCCGGAATGAGCAGTTCTTC,CASSSPGQGRNEQFF
once,TRBV5-4,-,TRBJ2-6,TGTGCCGGCCGGGGGCACTCTGGGGCCAACGTCCTGACTTTC,CAGRGHSGANVLTF
-,TRBV28,TRBD1,TRBJ2-3,TGTGCCATCCTTACAGGGGGCGCAGTAGATACGCAGTATTTT,CAILTGGAVDTQYF
once,TRBV9,-,TRBJ1-6,TGTGCCAGCAGCCAACAGAGCTCCTATAATTCACCCCTCCACTTT,CASSQQSSYNSPLHF
-,TRBV27,TRBD1,TRBJ1-1,TGTGCCAGCAGTCTCGGACAGGGAACTTTCTTT,CASSLGQGTFF
-,TRBV19,-,TRBJ1-5,TGTGCCAGTAGTATAGGACTAGGCGGCAATCAGCCCCAGCATTTT,CASSIGLGGNQPQHF
-,TRBV4-3,-,TRBJ1-1,TGCGCCAGCAGCCCATCGGACCCAATTGAAGCTTTCTTT,CASSPSDPIEAFF
-,TRBV6-1,-,TRBJ2-2,TGTGCCAGCAGTGGACACCTGAACACCGGGGAGCTGTTTTTT,CASSGHLNTGELFF
-,TRBV5-1,-,TRBJ2-7,TGCGCCAGCAGGGAAGCACCCCGGGGCGAGGCCTACGAGCAGTACTTC,CASREAPRGEAYEQYF
-,TRBV10-3,-,TRBJ2-3,TGTGCCATCAGACGAGCGAGCACAGATACGCAGTATTTT,CAIRRASTDTQYF
-,TRBV10-3,-,TRBJ2-2,TGTGCCATCAGTGGGGACAACACCGGGGAGCTGTTTTTT,CAISGDNTGELFF
-,TRBV28,TRBD1,TRBJ1-6,TGTGCCAGCAGTACAATCCGGGACAGGTCTTCACCCCTCCACTTT,CASSTIRDRSSPLHF
-,TRBV7-2,-,TRBJ1-2,TGTGCCAGCAGCCGAGAACAGTGGGTTAACTATGGCTACACCTTC,CASSREQWVNYGYTF
-,TRBV5-1,-,TRBJ2-3,TGCGCCAGCAGCTTGGGATCTAGCGGCACAGATACGCAGTATTTT,CASSLGSSGTDTQYF
-,TRBV7-9,TRBD2,TRBJ2-3,TGTGCCAGCAGCTTACGAGCGGGGGACACAGATACGCAGTATTTT,CASSLRAGDTDTQYF
-,TRBV28,TRBD2,TRBJ2-7,TGTGCCAGCGGTCTTAGCGGGGGGGCGGACGAGCAGTACTTC,CASGLSGGADEQYF
-,TRBV28,-,TRBJ1-2,TGTGCCAGCAGCAGACCTAATTCCCCCTATGGCTACACCTTC,CASSRPNSPYGYTF
-,TRBV6-1,TRBD1,TRBJ1-1,TGTGCCAGCTCACAGGCCAGGGGGCTGAGCACTGAAGCTTTCTTT,CASSQARGLSTEAFF
-,TRBV7-9,-,TRBJ1-2,TGTGCCAGCTTGGACGGGGTGGGACATAGCAACTATGGCTACACCTTC,CASLDGVGHSNYGYTF
-,TRBV5-1,TRBD1,TRBJ1-2,TGCGCCAGCAGCCCCGGACAGGGGGACGGTAACTATGGCTACACCTTC,CASSPGQGDGNYGYTF
-,TRBV10-1,TRBD2,TRBJ2-7,TGCGCCAGCAGTGAGGTCCGGCCTAGCGGGTCCCCCTACGAGCAGTACTTC,CASSEVRPSGSPYEQYF
-,TRBV5-1,TRBD2,TRBJ2-1,TGCGCCAGCAGCTCGGGACTAGCGGGGTCAATTGATGAGCAGTTCTTC,CASSSGLAGSIDEQFF
-,TRBV7-7,-,TRBJ2-5,TGTGCTAGCAGCGCTAACCCATACCATGAGACCCAGTACTTC,CASSANPYHETQYF
-,TRBV7-9,-,TRBJ2-5,TGTGCCAGCAGCTTACGGACCCTCCAAGAGACCCAGTACTTC,CASSLRTLQETQYF
-,TRBV29-1,-,TRBJ2-7,TGCAGCGTTGAAGCCAGCTCCTACGAGCAGTACTTC,CSVEASSYEQYF
-,TRBV14,-,TRBJ2-7,TGTGCCAGCAGCTATGGGTCAGGACCCTCTCGCGGCTACGAGCAGTACTTC,CASSYGSGPSRGYEQYF
-,TRBV6-6,TRBD1,TRBJ2-6,TGTGCCAGCAGTCAGGGGGTCTCTGGGGCCAACGTCCTGACTTTC,CASSQGVSGANVLTF
-,TRBV7-9,-,TRBJ1-4,TGTGCCAGCAGCTTAGCGCGGACACCTAATGAAAAACTGTTTTTT,CASSLARTPNEKLFF
-,TRBV7-3,-,TRBJ1-1,TGTGCCAGCAGCTTACAGCCGAACACTGAAGCTTTCTTT,CASSLQPNTEAFF